This TCR beta chain was sequenced in a study of T cell responses to AZD1222 COVID-19 vaccine. Germline CDR1 reads SSHAT; CDR2 reads FNYEAQ (reference sequence). The CDR3 spans 16 residues. Concerning this clone itself: The junction and the germline gene differ at one end; a read error may be behind it.

The data were produced by immunoSEQ multiplex PCR, yet TCRdb's version contains in-frame clones alone and is incomplete. Altogether about 90,000 clones are present, 70% to 90% being singletons, with the ten largest covering roughly 6%. The sequencing here drew on peripheral blood, taken on day 0 of AZD1222 vaccination. This clonotype was sampled from an adult in good health. The chain combines TRBV7-7 with TRBJ2-1; possible D gene TRBD1, 7 bases. The CDR3 DNA is TGTGCTAGCAGCTTAGGACCCGCGGGACAGCACAATGAGCAGTTCTTC. Protein product: CASSLGPAGQHNEQFF.